These T cell receptor beta chains were read from a single sample in a study of CD8 T cells in Susac syndrome. TCRdb used MiXCR to reprocess the immunoSEQ multiplex PCR reads, holding one entry per CDR3 protein. The table has about 120,000 distinct CDR3 sequences, 85% to 95% seen once; the top ten hold 0.093%. The sample was CD4+ T cells from PBMCs. The receptor set was obtained from a human donor with multiple sclerosis. The CDR3 runs from the conserved cysteine through the conserved F or W. The order of the fields is CDR3 DNA, CDR3 protein, J gene, clone size, D gene, V gene. D genes are given only for firm matches. Not all rows give a size; the values are once, few, many and, for expanded clones, a class.

TGTGCCAGCAGCTCTAGCGGGGGGGGTTTTCAAGAGACCCAGTACTTC CASSSSGGGFQETQYF TRBJ2-5 - TRBD2 TRBV7-2
TGTGCCAGCAGTGCCGGGACTCCTAACGGGGAGCTGTTTTTT CASSAGTPNGELFF TRBJ2-2 - - TRBV6-1
TGTGCCAGCAGCTTTGCGGCCAACACAGATACGCAGTATTTT CASSFAANTDTQYF TRBJ2-3 - - TRBV11-1
TGTGCCATCAGGGCCCGGGGCACCGGGGAGCTGTTTTTT CAIRARGTGELFF TRBJ2-2 - - TRBV10-3
TGTGCCACCAGTGATTTAACTACGAACACCGGGGAGCTGTTTTTT CATSDLTTNTGELFF TRBJ2-2 - - TRBV24-1
TGCGCCAGCAGCTATGACGGGGAGGCAAGGACTGAAGCTTTCTTT CASSYDGEARTEAFF TRBJ1-1 - - TRBV5-1
TGTGCCATCAAGGGGAGCACAGATACGCAGTATTTT CAIKGSTDTQYF TRBJ2-3 - - TRBV10-3
TGTGCCAGCAGCCAGTCAGGCTCGTTCAATCAGCCCCAGCATTTT CASSQSGSFNQPQHF TRBJ1-5 - - TRBV7-9
TGCGCCAGCAGCTTGTACGGGGATGGTTCACCCCTCCACTTT CASSLYGDGSPLHF TRBJ1-6 - - TRBV5-1
TGTGCCAGCAGTCCTAGGATGGGCTCCTACAATGAGCAGTTCTTC CASSPRMGSYNEQFF TRBJ2-1 - - TRBV6-2/TRBV6-3
TGTGCCAGCAGCGTAGAACAGACAGGGGCCACTGAAGCTTTCTTT CASSVEQTGATEAFF TRBJ1-1 - TRBD1 TRBV9
TGTGCCAGCAGTGAACGGGCGCGCAATCAGCCCCAGCATTTT CASSERARNQPQHF TRBJ1-5 - - TRBV2
TGTGCCAGCAGTTACAAACGGAACACTGAAGCTTTCTTT CASSYKRNTEAFF TRBJ1-1 - - TRBV6-5
TGTGCCAGCAGCAGCGGGACTAAGACGACTAGCACAGATACGCAGTATTTT CASSSGTKTTSTDTQYF TRBJ2-3 - TRBD2 TRBV5-6
TGTGCCAGCAGTTTAGAAGGGCGGACCGCAAACTATGGCTACACCTTC CASSLEGRTANYGYTF TRBJ1-2 - - TRBV12-3/TRBV12-4
TGTGCCAGTAGTACCCTTCCGGGACAGGGGGCGCGGGAGCAGTTCTTC CASSTLPGQGAREQFF TRBJ2-1 - TRBD1 TRBV19
TGTGCCAGCAGTCTGATTTCCTACGAGCAGTACTTC CASSLISYEQYF TRBJ2-7 - - TRBV2
TGCGCCAGCAGCTTAACGGGACAGGGCAATCAGCCCCAGCATTTT CASSLTGQGNQPQHF TRBJ1-5 - TRBD1 TRBV5-1
TGTGCCAGCAGCCAAGAAAGGCTCGCCTCTAATGAAAAACTGTTTTTT CASSQERLASNEKLFF TRBJ1-4 - - TRBV14
TGCGCCAGCAGCTTGGCCGACAGGGTCGGTGAGACCCAGTACTTC CASSLADRVGETQYF TRBJ2-5 - TRBD1 TRBV5-1
TGTGCCAGCTCACTCGGACAGGCTGAATCGAACGAGCAGTACTTC CASSLGQAESNEQYF TRBJ2-7 - TRBD1 TRBV18
TGTGCCAGTAGTAAGCCAGGGCCACCATATAGCAATCAGCCCCAGCATTTT CASSKPGPPYSNQPQHF TRBJ1-5 - - TRBV19
TGTGCCAGCAGCCAACGACGACAGGGGAAAGATACGCAGTATTTT CASSQRRQGKDTQYF TRBJ2-3 - TRBD1 TRBV3-1
TGTGCCAGCAGCCAAGTAAGCCCGGGGGCAAGGATGTCCTATAATTCACCCCTCCACTTT CASSQVSPGARMSYNSPLHF TRBJ1-6 once - TRBV3-1
TGTGCCAGCAGTTCCGGGACAATCTATGGCTACACCTTC CASSSGTIYGYTF TRBJ1-2 - - TRBV28
TGTGCCAGCAGCTTAGGACAGAGCTCCTACGAGCAGTACTTC CASSLGQSSYEQYF TRBJ2-7 - - TRBV7-8
TGCGCCAGCAGCCAAGATCGGCAGGCTCCCTACGAGCAGTACTTC CASSQDRQAPYEQYF TRBJ2-7 - - TRBV4-3
TGCAGTGCTACCCCAGTCAATCAGCCCCAGCATTTT CSATPVNQPQHF TRBJ1-5 - - TRBV20-1
TGCAGTGCCCCTACCCCCGTCGGGTACAATGAGCAGTTCTTC CSAPTPVGYNEQFF TRBJ2-1 - - TRBV20-1
TGTGCCAGCAGAATGACAGGGCGGACTGAAGCTTTCTTT CASRMTGRTEAFF TRBJ1-1 - TRBD1 TRBV6-2/TRBV6-3
TGTGCCAGTAGTGGAATAAAACTCCCTTTGGAGACCCAGTACTTC CASSGIKLPLETQYF TRBJ2-5 - - TRBV19
TGTGCCAGCAGACCCCAGTTAGGGGGAAACACCATATATTTT CASRPQLGGNTIYF TRBJ1-3 - - TRBV27
TGCAGCGTTGAAGATCCGAAATTAGGGGCGGCCTTCTACACCTTC CSVEDPKLGAAFYTF TRBJ1-2 once - TRBV29-1
TGTGCCAGCAGTGAAGCTTTTTTAAGGGCCTTGGCAGATACGCAGTATTTT CASSEAFLRALADTQYF TRBJ2-3 - - TRBV6-1
TGTGCCAGCACCGCCGGGGCTCATAGCAATCAGCCCCAGCATTTT CASTAGAHSNQPQHF TRBJ1-5 - - TRBV6-5
TGCAGTGCTAGTGTGGACGATCAGCCCCAGCATTTT CSASVDDQPQHF TRBJ1-5 - - TRBV20-1
TGTGCCTGGACGGACGGGGGAGACAATGAGCAGTTCTTC CAWTDGGDNEQFF TRBJ2-1 - - TRBV30